The present T cell receptor beta chain was sequenced within a study of neurological immune-mediated disorders. The CDR3 length is 13 residues. Trimming removed 3 bases at V and 4 bases at J, with 10 bases between. CDR1 DFQATT and CDR2 SNEGSKA come from the germline V gene (reference sequence). One entry per CDR3 protein results from TCRdb running MiXCR on the 5' RACE reads. The sample comprises 40,000 to 50,000 distinct CDR3 sequences, about 2% of which are singletons, and less than 2.5% rests with the top ten. There are many counts of this clonotype. The clonotype comes from a woman aged 40 to 55 with multiple sclerosis. Material for sequencing was PBMCs. The J gene is TRBJ2-1, the V gene TRBV20-1; D may be TRBD2 (6 bases). CDR3 nucleotides: TGCAGTGCTAGCGGGGGATCGTACAATGAGCAGTTCTTC. This encodes CSASGGSYNEQFF.